This entry lists 10 T cell receptor beta chains sequenced from one sample in a study of Ad26.COV2.S vaccination and SARS-CoV-2 variants. Using immunoSEQ multiplex PCR, the repertoire was profiled, and TCRdb retains in-frame clones only, with some absent. The repertoire holds hundreds of thousands of clones, about 85% seen once, with 2.5% to 3.5% in the top ten. This sample's treatment: some 19 received Ad26.COV2.S at low or high dose, single or two shots; 5 received placebo; per-sample allocation not given. Material that was analyzed had been drawn on day 63 after the first vaccine or placebo injection. Sequenced here: peripheral blood, sampled in a trial of Ad26.COV2.S vaccine versus placebo. Receptor source: a person between 18 and 65 years old who received the Ad26.COV2.S COVID-19 vaccine or a placebo.

The chain recombines TRBV30 with TRBJ2-3, with unresolved D. Trimming took 0 bases from V and 3 from J, leaving 7 bases between them. The CDR3 totals 13 residues. Germline assignment: CDR1 GTSNPN and CDR2 SVGIG (reference sequence). The CDR3 DNA follows: TGTGCCTGGAGTGTAAGAGAAACAGATACGCAGTATTTT. Translating it yields CAWSVRETDTQYF.

V usage is TRBV5-1 and J usage is TRBJ2-5, with 12 bases lining up with TRBD2. J lost 4 bases, V lost 0 bases, and 7 bases had no gene match. The CDR3 consists of 17 residues. From germline, CDR1 is SGHRS and CDR2 YFSETQ. The CDR3 region is CASSLGATSGRVETQYF. The CDR3 DNA reads TGCGCCAGCAGCTTGGGGGCGACTAGCGGGAGAGTAGAGACCCAGTACTTC.

The rearrangement joins TRBV6-2 or TRBV6-3 to TRBJ2-5; no definite D call. Trimming stripped 0 bases from V and 5 bases from J, with 13 bases between. CDR1 is MNHEY, CDR2 SVGEGT, per germline. This CDR3 is built from 15 residues. CDR3 region: CASSYSSNTVETQYF. In DNA, the CDR3 is TGTGCCAGCAGTTACTCGTCGAATACTGTTGAGACCCAGTACTTC.

This clone came up many times. The chain couples TRBV19 to TRBJ1-2; 9 nucleotides agree with TRBD1. Trimming at V came to 4 bases and at J to 3 bases, leaving 12 bases not matched to a gene. The CDR3 is made up of 17 amino acids. In germline, CDR1 is LNHDA, CDR2 SQIVND (reference sequence). This chain's CDR3 is CASSTDKYRGQDYGYTF. In nucleotides, the CDR3 is TGTGCCAGTAGTACAGATAAGTACAGGGGGCAGGACTATGGCTACACCTTC. Variable domain in full (rest from reference TRBV19 and TRBJ1-2): DGGITQSPKYLFRKEGQNVTLSCEQNLNHDAMYWYRQDPGQGLRLIYYSQIVNDFQKGDIAEGYSVSREKKESFPLTVTSAQKNPTAFYLCASSTDKYRGQDYGYTFGSGTRLTVV.

The gene calls are TRBV5-1 and TRBJ1-2; 7 bases are shared with TRBD1. The CDR3 extends over 16 amino acids. V lost 0 bases to trimming and J lost 2 bases; unmatched junction nucleotides: 7. Per the germline V gene, CDR1 is SGHRS and CDR2 is YFSETQ. The CDR3 here is CASSLEGAGNNYGYTF. The DNA of the CDR3 is TGCGCCAGCAGCTTGGAGGGGGCAGGGAACAACTATGGCTACACCTTC.

The chain carries TRBV28 and TRBJ2-1; TRBD2 matches at 10 bases. V lost 9 bases and J lost 4; bases outside the gene matches: 18. Germline lookup yields CDR1 MDHEN and CDR2 SYDVKM. The CDR3 has 18 amino acids. The CDR3 here is CASITETKVGLAYNEQFF. CDR3 in DNA: TGTGCCAGTATAACCGAAACGAAGGTGGGACTAGCGTACAATGAGCAGTTCTTC.

The rearrangement uses TRBV28 and TRBJ2-3; 8 bases line up with TRBD1. The germline CDR1 and CDR2 sequences are MDHEN and SYDVKM. The CDR3 sequence is 16 residues long. V gave up 5 bases and J gave up 2 bases; unmatched junction bases: 9. For the CDR3, the DNA is TGTGCCAGCAGTGCGTACGGGACAGGCCACACAGATACGCAGTATTTT. Amino acids: CASSAYGTGHTDTQYF.

The genes are TRBV7-2 and TRBJ1-3; no clear D gene. The V and J ends lost 5 bases and 4 bases respectively, with 9 bases between them. This CDR3 contains 13 residues. Germline assignment: CDR1 SGHTA and CDR2 FQGNSA. The CDR3 region has the DNA TGTGCCAGCAGCACCGACCCCGGAAACACCATATATTTT. Encoded protein: CASSTDPGNTIYF.

The chain is built from TRBV5-1 and TRBJ1-3; possibly TRBD1 for D (6 bases). The CDR3 extends over 14 amino acids. V lost 3 bases, J lost 2 bases, and 9 bases lay in between. Germline lookup yields CDR1 SGHRS and CDR2 YFSETQ. The CDR3 is CASSSDSPGNTIYF. In DNA, the CDR3 is TGCGCCAGCAGCTCGGACAGCCCTGGAAACACCATATATTTT.

This clone has just one count. The rearrangement uses TRBV30 and TRBJ2-2; D unclear. Per germline, CDR1 GTSNPN and CDR2 SVGIG (reference sequence). Trimming left V 5 bases short and J 1 base short, with 8 bases between. The CDR3 has 13 amino acids. The CDR3 sequence: CAWDPRNTGELFF. CDR3 nucleotide sequence: TGTGCCTGGGACCCAAGGAACACCGGGGAGCTGTTTTTT.